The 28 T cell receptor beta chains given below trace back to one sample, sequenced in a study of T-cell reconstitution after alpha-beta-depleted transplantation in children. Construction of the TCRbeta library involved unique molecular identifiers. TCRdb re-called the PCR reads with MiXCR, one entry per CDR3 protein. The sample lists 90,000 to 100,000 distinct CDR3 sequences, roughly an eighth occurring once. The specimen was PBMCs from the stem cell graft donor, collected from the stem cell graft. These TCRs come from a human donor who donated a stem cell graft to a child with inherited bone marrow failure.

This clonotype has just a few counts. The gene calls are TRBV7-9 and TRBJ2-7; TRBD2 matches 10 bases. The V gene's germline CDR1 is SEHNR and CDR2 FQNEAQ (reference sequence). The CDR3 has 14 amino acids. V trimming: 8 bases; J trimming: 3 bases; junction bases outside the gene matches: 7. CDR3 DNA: TGTGCCAGCCTCTCGACTAGCGGGTTCTACGAGCAGTACTTC. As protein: CASLSTSGFYEQYF.

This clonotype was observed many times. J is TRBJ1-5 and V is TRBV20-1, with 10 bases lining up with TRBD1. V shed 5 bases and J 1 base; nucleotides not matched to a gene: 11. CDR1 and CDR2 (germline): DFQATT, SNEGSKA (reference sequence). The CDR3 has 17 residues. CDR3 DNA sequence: TGCAGTGCTGATTGGGACAGGGGTGGATGGAGCAATCAGCCCCAGCATTTT. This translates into CSADWDRGGWSNQPQHF.

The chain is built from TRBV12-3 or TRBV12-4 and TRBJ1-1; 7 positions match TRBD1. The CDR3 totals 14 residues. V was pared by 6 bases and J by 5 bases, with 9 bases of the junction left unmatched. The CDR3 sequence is CASRDEGAGTEAFF. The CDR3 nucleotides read TGTGCCAGCAGAGACGAGGGGGCAGGGACTGAAGCTTTCTTT.

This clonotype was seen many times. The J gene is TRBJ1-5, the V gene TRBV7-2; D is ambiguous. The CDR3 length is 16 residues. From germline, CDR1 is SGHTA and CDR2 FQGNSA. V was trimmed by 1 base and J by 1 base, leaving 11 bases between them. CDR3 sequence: CASSLVTGTSNQPQHF. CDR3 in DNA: TGTGCCAGCAGCTTAGTAACGGGTACGAGCAATCAGCCCCAGCATTTT. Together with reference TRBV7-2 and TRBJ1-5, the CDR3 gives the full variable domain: GAGVSQSPSNKVTEKGKDVELRCDPISGHTALYWYRQSLGQGLEFLIYFQGNSAPDKSGLPSDRFSAERTGGSVSTLTIQRTQQEDSAVYLCASSLVTGTSNQPQHFGDGTRLSIL.

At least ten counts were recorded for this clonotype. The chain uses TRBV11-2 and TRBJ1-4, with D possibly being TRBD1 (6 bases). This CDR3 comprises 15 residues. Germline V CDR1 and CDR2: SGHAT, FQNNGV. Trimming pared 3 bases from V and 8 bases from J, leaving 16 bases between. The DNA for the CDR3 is TGTGCCAGCAGCTTGGGGGCTTCCGGCACGGAAAAACTGTTTTTT. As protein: CASSLGASGTEKLFF.

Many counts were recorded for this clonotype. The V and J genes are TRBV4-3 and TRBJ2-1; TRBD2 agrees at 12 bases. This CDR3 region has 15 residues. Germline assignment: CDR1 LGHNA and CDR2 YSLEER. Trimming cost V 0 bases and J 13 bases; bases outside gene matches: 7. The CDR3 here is CASSQDPPSGGAQFF. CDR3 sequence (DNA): TGCGCCAGCAGCCAAGACCCCCCTAGCGGGGGGGCCCAGTTCTTC.

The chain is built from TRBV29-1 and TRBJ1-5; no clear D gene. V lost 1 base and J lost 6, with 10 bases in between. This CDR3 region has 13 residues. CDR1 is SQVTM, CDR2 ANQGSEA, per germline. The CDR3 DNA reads TGCAGCGTTGAAGGAGGGCACGGTCAGCCCCAGCATTTT. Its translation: CSVEGGHGQPQHF. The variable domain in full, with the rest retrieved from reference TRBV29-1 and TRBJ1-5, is SAVISQKPSRDICQRGTSLTIQCQVDSQVTMMFWYRQQPGQSLTLIATANQGSEATYESGFVIDKFPISRPNLTFSTLTVSNMSPEDSSIYLCSVEGGHGQPQHFGDGTRLSIL.

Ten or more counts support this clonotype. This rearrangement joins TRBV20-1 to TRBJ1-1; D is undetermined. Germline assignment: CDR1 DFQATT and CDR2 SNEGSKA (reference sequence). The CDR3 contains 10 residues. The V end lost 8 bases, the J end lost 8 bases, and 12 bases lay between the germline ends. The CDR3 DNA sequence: TGCAGTCGGGTTACATCCGAAGCTTTCTTT. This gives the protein CSRVTSEAFF.

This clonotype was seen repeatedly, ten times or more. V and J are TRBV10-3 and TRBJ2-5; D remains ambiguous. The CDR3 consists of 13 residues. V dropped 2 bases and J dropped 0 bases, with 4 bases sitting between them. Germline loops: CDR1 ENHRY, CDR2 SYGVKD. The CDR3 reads CAISEANQETQYF. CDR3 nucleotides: TGTGCCATCAGTGAGGCCAACCAAGAGACCCAGTACTTC.

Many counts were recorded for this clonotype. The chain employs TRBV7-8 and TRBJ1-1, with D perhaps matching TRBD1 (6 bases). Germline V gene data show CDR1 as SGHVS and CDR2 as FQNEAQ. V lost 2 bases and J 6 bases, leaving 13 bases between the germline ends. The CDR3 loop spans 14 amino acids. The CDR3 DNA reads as TGTGCCAGCAGCTTATTCAGGGGTGGGGCTGAAGCTTTCTTT. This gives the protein CASSLFRGGAEAFF.

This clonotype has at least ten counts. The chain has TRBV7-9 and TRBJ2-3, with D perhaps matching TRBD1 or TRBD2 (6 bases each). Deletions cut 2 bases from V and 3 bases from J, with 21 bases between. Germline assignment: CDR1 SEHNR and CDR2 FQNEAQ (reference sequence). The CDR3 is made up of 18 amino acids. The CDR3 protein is CASSLFDGGRGTTDTQYF. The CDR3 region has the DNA TGTGCCAGCAGCTTATTTGATGGGGGGCGAGGGACGACAGATACGCAGTATTTT.

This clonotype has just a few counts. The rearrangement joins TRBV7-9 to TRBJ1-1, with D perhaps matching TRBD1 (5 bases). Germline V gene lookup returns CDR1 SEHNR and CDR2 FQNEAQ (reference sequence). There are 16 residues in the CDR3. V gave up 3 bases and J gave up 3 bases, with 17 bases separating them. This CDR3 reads CASSLGRSYDDTEAFF. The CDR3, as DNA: TGTGCCAGCAGCTTGGGACGCTCGTATGACGACACTGAAGCTTTCTTT.

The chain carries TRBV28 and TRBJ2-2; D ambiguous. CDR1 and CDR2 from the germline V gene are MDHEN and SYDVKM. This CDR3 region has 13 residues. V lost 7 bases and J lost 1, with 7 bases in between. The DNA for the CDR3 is TGTGCCAGCACGACGGTGAACACCGGGGAGCTGTTTTTT. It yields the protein CASTTVNTGELFF. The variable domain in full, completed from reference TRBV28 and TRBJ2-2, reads DVKVTQSSRYLVKRTGEKVFLECVQDMDHENMFWYRQDPGLGLRLIYFSYDVKMKEKGDIPEGYSVSREKKERFSLILESASTNQTSMYLCASTTVNTGELFFGEGSRLTVL.

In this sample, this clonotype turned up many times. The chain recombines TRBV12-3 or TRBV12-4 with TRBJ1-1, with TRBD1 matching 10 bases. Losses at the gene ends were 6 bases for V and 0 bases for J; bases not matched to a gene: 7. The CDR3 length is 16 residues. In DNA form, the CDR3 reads TGTGCCAGCAGATCCATGACAGGGGGCTTGAACACTGAAGCTTTCTTT. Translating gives CASRSMTGGLNTEAFF.

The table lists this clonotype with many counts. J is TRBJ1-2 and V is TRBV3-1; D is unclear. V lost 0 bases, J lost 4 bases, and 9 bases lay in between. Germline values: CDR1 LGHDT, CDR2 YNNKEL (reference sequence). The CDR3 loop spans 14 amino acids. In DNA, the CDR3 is TGTGCCAGCAGCCAAGAACAAAGTGTCTATGGCTACACCTTC. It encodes CASSQEQSVYGYTF.

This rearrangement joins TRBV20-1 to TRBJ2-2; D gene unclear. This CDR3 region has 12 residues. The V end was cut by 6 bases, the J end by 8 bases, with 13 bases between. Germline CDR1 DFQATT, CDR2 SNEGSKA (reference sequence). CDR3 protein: CSARGWGGELFF. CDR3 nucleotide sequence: TGCAGTGCCCGCGGTTGGGGTGGGGAGCTGTTTTTT.

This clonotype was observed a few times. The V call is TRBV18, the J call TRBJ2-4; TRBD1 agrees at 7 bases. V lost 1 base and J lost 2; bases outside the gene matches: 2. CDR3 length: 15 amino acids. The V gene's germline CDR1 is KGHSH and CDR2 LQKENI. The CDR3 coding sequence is TGTGCCAGCTCACCACAGGGGGCGACCAAAAACATTCAGTACTTC. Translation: CASSPQGATKNIQYF.

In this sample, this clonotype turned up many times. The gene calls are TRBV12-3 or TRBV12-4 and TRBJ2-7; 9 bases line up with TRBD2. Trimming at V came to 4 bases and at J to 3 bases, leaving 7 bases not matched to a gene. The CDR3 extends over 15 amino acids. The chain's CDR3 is CASSYTAGGYYEQYF. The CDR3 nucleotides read TGTGCCAGCAGTTACACAGCGGGGGGCTACTACGAGCAGTACTTC.

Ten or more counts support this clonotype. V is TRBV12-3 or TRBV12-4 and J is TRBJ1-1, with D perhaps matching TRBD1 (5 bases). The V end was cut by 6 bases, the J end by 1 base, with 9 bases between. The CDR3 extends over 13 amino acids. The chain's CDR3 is CASSFQGNTEAFF. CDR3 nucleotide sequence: TGTGCCAGCAGCTTCCAGGGGAACACTGAAGCTTTCTTT.

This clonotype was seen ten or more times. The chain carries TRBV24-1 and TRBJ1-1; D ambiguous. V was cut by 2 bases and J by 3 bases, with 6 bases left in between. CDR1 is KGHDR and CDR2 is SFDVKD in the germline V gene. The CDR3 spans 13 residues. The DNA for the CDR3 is TGTGCCACCAGTGATTCGAGTGACACTGAAGCTTTCTTT. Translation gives CATSDSSDTEAFF.

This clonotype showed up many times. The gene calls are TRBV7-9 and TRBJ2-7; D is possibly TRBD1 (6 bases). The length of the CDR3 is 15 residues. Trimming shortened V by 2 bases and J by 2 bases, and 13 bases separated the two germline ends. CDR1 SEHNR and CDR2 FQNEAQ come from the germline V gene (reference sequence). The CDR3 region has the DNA TGTGCCAGCAGCTTAAAAGGGACACCAGCCTACGAGCAGTACTTC. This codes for CASSLKGTPAYEQYF.

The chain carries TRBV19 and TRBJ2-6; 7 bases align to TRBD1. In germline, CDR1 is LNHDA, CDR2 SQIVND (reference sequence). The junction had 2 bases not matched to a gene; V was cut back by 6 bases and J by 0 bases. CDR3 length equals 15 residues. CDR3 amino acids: CASSGQVSGANVLTF. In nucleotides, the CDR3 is TGTGCCAGTAGCGGACAGGTCTCTGGGGCCAACGTCCTGACTTTC.

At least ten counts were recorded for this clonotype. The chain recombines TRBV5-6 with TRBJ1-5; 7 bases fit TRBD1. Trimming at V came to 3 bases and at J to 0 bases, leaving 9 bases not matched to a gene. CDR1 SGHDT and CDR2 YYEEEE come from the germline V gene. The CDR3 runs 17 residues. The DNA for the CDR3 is TGTGCCAGCAGCTCGACAGGGAGCCTCTATAGCAATCAGCCCCAGCATTTT. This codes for CASSSTGSLYSNQPQHF. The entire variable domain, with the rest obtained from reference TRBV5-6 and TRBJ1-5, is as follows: DAGVTQSPTHLIKTRGQQVTLRCSPKSGHDTVSWYQQALGQGPQFIFQYYEEEERQRGNFPDRFSGHQFPNYSSELNVNALLLGDSALYLCASSSTGSLYSNQPQHFGDGTRLSIL.

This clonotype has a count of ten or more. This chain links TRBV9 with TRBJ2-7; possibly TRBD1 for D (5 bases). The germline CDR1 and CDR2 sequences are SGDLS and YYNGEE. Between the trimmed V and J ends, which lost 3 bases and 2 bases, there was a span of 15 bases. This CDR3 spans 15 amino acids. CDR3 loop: CASSAPTATPYEQYF. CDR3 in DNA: TGTGCCAGCAGCGCCCCGACAGCTACCCCCTACGAGCAGTACTTC. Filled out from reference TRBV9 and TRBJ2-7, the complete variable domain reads DSGVTQTPKHLITATGQRVTLRCSPRSGDLSVYWYQQSLDQGLQFLIQYYNGEERAKGNILERFSAQQFPDLHSELNLSSLELGDSALYFCASSAPTATPYEQYFGPGTRLTVT.

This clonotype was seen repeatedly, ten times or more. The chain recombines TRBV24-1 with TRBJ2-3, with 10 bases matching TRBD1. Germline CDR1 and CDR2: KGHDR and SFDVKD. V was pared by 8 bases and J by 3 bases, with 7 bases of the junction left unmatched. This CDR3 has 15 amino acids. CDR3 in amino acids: CATNAGQGQTDTQYF. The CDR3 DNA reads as TGTGCCACCAACGCGGGACAGGGGCAAACAGATACGCAGTATTTT.

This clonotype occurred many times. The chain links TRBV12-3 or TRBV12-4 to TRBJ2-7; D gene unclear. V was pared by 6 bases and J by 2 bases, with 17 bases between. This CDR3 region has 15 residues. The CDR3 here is CASSPLGRATYEQYF. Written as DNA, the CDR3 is TGTGCCAGCAGCCCCTTGGGAAGGGCAACCTACGAGCAGTACTTC.

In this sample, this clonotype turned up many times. The CDR3 spells CASSPPSGGSYNSPLHF. The CDR3 DNA is TGTGCCAGCTCACCACCGTCAGGGGGCTCCTATAATTCACCCCTCCACTTT. This chain connects TRBV18 to TRBJ1-6; TRBD1 aligns across 7 bases. CDR1 and CDR2 (germline): KGHSH, LQKENI. The V gene end was trimmed by 0 bases and the J gene end by 0 bases; junction bases not matched to a gene: 2. The CDR3 length is 17 residues.

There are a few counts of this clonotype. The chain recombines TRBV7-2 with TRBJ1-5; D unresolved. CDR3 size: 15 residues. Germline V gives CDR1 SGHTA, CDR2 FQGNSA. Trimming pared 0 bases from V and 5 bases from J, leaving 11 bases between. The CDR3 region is CASSLALTADQPQHF. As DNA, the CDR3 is TGTGCCAGCAGCTTAGCACTGACGGCGGATCAGCCCCAGCATTTT.